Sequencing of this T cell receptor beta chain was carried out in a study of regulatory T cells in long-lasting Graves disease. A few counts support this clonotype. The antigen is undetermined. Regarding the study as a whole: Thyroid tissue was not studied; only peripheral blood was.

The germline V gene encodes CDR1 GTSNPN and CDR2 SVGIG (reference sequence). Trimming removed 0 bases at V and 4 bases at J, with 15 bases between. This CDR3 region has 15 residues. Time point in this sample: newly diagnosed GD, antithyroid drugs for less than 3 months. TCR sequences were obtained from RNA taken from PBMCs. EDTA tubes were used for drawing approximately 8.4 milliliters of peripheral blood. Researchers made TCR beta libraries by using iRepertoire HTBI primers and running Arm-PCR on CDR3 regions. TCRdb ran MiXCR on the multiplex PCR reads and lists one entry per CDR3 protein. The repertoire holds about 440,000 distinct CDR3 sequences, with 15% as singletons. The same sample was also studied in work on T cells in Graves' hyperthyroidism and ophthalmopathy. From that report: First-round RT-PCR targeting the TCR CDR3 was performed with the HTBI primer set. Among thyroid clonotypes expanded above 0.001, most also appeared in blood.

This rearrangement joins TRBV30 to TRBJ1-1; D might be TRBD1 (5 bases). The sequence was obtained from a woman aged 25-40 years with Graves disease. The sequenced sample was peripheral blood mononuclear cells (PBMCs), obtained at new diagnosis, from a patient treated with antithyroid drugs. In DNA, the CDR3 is TGTGCCTGGAGTGTAGAGGGGCAGGGCCGCACTGAAGCTTTCTTT. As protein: CAWSVEGQGRTEAFF.